This T cell receptor beta chain was sequenced during a study of shared clonotypes between healthy human individuals. This CDR3 has 14 residues. CDR1 and CDR2 (germline): KGHSH, LQKENI. A word on this clone: One junction end disagrees with the germline gene, perhaps due to a read error.

The authors divided CD4+ cells into CD45RA+ naive and CD45RA-negative memory subsets. In the original analysis: ImmunoSEQ yielded junction-only sequences lacking quality scores, so filtering differed. Sequencing was performed with immunoSEQ multiplex PCR; in TCRdb, only in-frame clones are kept and a portion is missing. The V and J calls and clone size were taken over from that table, and D and trimming were inferred from the DNA. The sample consists of hundreds of thousands of clones, 96% of them appearing once. The receptor's source is a woman aged 25-40 years in good health. The source material was naive CD4+ T cells sorted from blood. The subset denotes: CD45RA+ positively selected. J is TRBJ2-6 and V is TRBV18; a weak D match, TRBD1 (5 bases). The CDR3 coding sequence is TGTGCCAGCTCACCACCCGGTGGGGCCAACATCCTGACTTTC. Translation: CASSPPGGANILTF.